Listed here are 27 T cell receptor beta chains from one sample, sequenced in a study of T cells in Graves' hyperthyroidism and ophthalmopathy. Amplified TCR beta CDR3 regions came from RNA transcripts. First-round RT-PCR of the TCR CDR3 relied on the HTBI primer set. A single record per CDR3 protein comes from TCRdb applying MiXCR to the multiplex PCR reads. This sample has 340,000 or so distinct CDR3 sequences, with around a sixth found just once. Sample: blood. Source of these receptors: a woman in her 50s with Graves' hyperthyroidism.

This clonotype has a handful of counts. V gene TRBV19 combines with J gene TRBJ2-7; possibly TRBD1 or TRBD2 for D (5 bases each). Between the trimmed V and J ends, which lost 5 bases and 5 bases, there was a span of 22 bases. The CDR3 runs 16 residues. CDR1 is LNHDA, CDR2 SQIVND, per germline (reference sequence). CDR3 protein: CASSDRPAGASNEQYF. CDR3 in DNA: TGTGCCAGTAGTGACCGACCGGCCGGGGCTTCAAACGAGCAGTACTTC.

The chain couples TRBV6-1 to TRBJ2-1; 12 nucleotides agree with TRBD2. With 5 bases clipped from V and 4 bases from J, the junction kept 3 bases outside the gene matches. This CDR3 has 15 residues. CDR1 MNHNS and CDR2 SASEGT come from the germline V gene. Here the CDR3 DNA reads TGTGCCAGCAGTTGGACTAGCGGGGATTACAATGAGCAGTTCTTC. It codes for CASSWTSGDYNEQFF.

As regards this clonotype: The CDR3 ends on some other residue instead of the conserved phenylalanine or tryptophan, so this is likely a read error. This rearrangement joins TRBV3-1 to TRBJ2-5; no definite D call. This CDR3 spans 11 amino acids. Trimming removed 1 base at V and 9 bases at J, with 6 bases between. CDR1 and CDR2 (germline): LGHDT, YNNKEL (reference sequence). For the CDR3, the DNA is TGTGCCAGCAGCCAAGGGGAATCCCAGTACGTC. It is translated as CASSQGESQYV.

This clonotype was found many times. The chain joins TRBV6-2 or TRBV6-3 to TRBJ1-2, with D uncertain. Trimming removed 1 base at V and 2 bases at J, with 11 bases between. Germline V gene data show CDR1 as MNHEY and CDR2 as SVGEGT. CDR3 length: 15 amino acids. CDR3 loop: CASSYFFGGNYGYTF. The CDR3 bases are TGTGCCAGCAGTTACTTTTTCGGAGGGAACTATGGCTACACCTTC.

This clonotype was seen repeatedly, ten times or more. The V call is TRBV28, the J call TRBJ1-4; unclear D gene. Germline CDR1 reads MDHEN; CDR2 reads SYDVKM. The V end lost 6 bases, the J end lost 4 bases, and 12 bases lay between the germline ends. This CDR3 is built from 14 residues. The CDR3 region has the DNA TGTGCCAGCAGAATACCCCTGGATAATGAAAAACTGTTTTTT. This encodes CASRIPLDNEKLFF.

In the case of this clonotype: One end of the junction fails to match germline, which may point to a read error. The rearrangement joins TRBV28 to TRBJ1-1; 8 nucleotides align to TRBD1. The CDR3 runs to 15 residues. CDR1 is MDHEN, CDR2 SYDVKM, per germline. The CDR3 loop is CASSLLDRANTEASF. CDR3 DNA sequence: TGTGCCAGCAGTTTATTGGACAGGGCGAACACTGAAGCTTCCTTT.

The chain carries TRBV29-1 and TRBJ1-1; TRBD1 might be the D (5 bases). Germline V lookup: CDR1 SQVTM, CDR2 ANQGSEA. The CDR3 runs to 14 residues. The V gene lost 6 bases and the J gene lost 1 base, with 15 bases spanning the gap. CDR3 DNA: TGCAGCGTCCCCCAAAGGGGAGGGAACACTGAAGCTTTCTTT. Encoded protein: CSVPQRGGNTEAFF.

This clonotype was recorded many times. The chain is built from TRBV18 and TRBJ2-7, with D maybe TRBD2 (6 bases). V dropped 4 bases and J dropped 5 bases, with 15 bases sitting between them. Per the germline V gene, CDR1 is KGHSH and CDR2 is LQKENI. CDR3 length: 14 residues. The CDR3 DNA sequence: TGTGCCAGCTCACGCGGGGACTTGAGGCACGAGCAGTACTTC. It specifies CASSRGDLRHEQYF.

This clonotype has ten or more counts. The CDR3 DNA sequence: TGTGCCAGCAGTGAAGCGCATTTGGGAAATGAGCAGTTCTTC. This codes for CASSEAHLGNEQFF. The chain is built from TRBV6-1 and TRBJ2-1; D is unresolved. This CDR3 spans 14 amino acids. In germline, CDR1 is MNHNS, CDR2 SASEGT. Deletions cut 0 bases from V and 7 bases from J, with 10 bases between.

This clonotype showed up many times. The chain uses TRBV5-1 and TRBJ1-1; maybe TRBD1 (5 bases). The CDR3 runs 14 residues. Between the trimmed V and J ends, which lost 0 bases and 4 bases, there was a span of 10 bases. Germline-derived CDR1 and CDR2 are SGHRS and YFSETQ. DNA for the CDR3: TGCGCCAGCAGCTTGGCCTCCGGGGGCACTGAAGCTTTCTTT. This sequence encodes CASSLASGGTEAFF.

This clonotype has more than one count but fewer than ten. The J gene is TRBJ2-5, the V gene TRBV4-2; 8 nucleotides match TRBD2. This CDR3 spans 16 amino acids. The V segment lost 3 bases and the J segment 1 base; nucleotides outside the gene matches: 7. Germline V gene sequence: CDR1 LGHNA, CDR2 YNFKEQ. CDR3 DNA sequence: TGTGCCAGCAGCCAGGCCGGCGGGGGGACCCAAGAGACCCAGTACTTC. Translation gives CASSQAGGGTQETQYF.

This clonotype appeared many times. The chain employs TRBV7-2 and TRBJ2-7; 9 nucleotides match TRBD2. This CDR3 contains 15 residues. The germline V gene has CDR1 SGHTA and CDR2 FQGNSA. V lost 1 base to trimming and J lost 5 bases; unmatched junction nucleotides: 6. CDR3 nucleotides: TGTGCCAGCAGCTTAGACGTAGCGGGAGTGAACGAGCAGTACTTC. The encoded protein is CASSLDVAGVNEQYF. Full variable domain (rest looked up from reference TRBV7-2 and TRBJ2-7): GAGVSQSPSNKVTEKGKDVELRCDPISGHTALYWYRQSLGQGLEFLIYFQGNSAPDKSGLPSDRFSAERTGGSVSTLTIQRTQQEDSAVYLCASSLDVAGVNEQYFGPGTRLTVT.

The chain couples TRBV20-1 to TRBJ2-2; TRBD2 aligns across 7 bases. Unmatched junction bases numbered 7, after V lost 0 bases and J lost 0 bases. CDR3 length: 17 amino acids. Germline CDR1 is DFQATT and CDR2 is SNEGSKA (reference sequence). The CDR3 loop is CSARDSQRGANTGELFF. As DNA, the CDR3 is TGCAGTGCTAGAGATTCCCAGCGGGGCGCGAACACCGGGGAGCTGTTTTTT.

This clonotype occurred many times. The chain couples TRBV28 to TRBJ1-6; perhaps TRBD1 as D (6 bases). The V and J ends lost 2 bases and 8 bases respectively, with 25 bases between them. The CDR3 totals 19 residues. The V gene's germline CDR1 is MDHEN and CDR2 SYDVKM. The CDR3 loop reads CASSLMARGWRASYSPLHF. The CDR3 DNA follows: TGTGCCAGCAGTTTAATGGCCAGGGGATGGAGGGCCTCTTATTCACCCCTCCACTTT.

This clonotype was observed a handful of times. The gene calls are TRBV6-6 and TRBJ2-7; the match to TRBD2 covers 8 bases. The CDR3 runs to 14 residues. Germline V CDR1 and CDR2: MNHNY, SVGAGI (reference sequence). V shed 2 bases, J shed 5 bases, and the junction held 5 bases outside the gene matches. The CDR3 region has the DNA TGTGCCAGCAGTTACACTCGGGGGGGGGACGAGCAGTACTTC. It is translated as CASSYTRGGDEQYF.

This clonotype came up a few times. The V call is TRBV20-1, the J call TRBJ1-1, with D possibly TRBD1 on 6 matching bases. Germline values: CDR1 DFQATT, CDR2 SNEGSKA (reference sequence). The CDR3 loop spans 13 amino acids. CDR3 loop: CSPTGAANTEAFF. The CDR3 DNA reads as TGCAGCCCCACGGGGGCCGCGAACACTGAAGCTTTCTTT.

Many counts were recorded for this clonotype. The CDR3 reads CASSTPGLIPHNEQFF. The CDR3 coding sequence is TGTGCCAGCAGCACCCCGGGACTGATACCCCACAATGAGCAGTTCTTC. V usage is TRBV5-4 and J usage is TRBJ2-1, with a possible D match to TRBD2 (6 bases). CDR1 is SGHNT and CDR2 is YYREEE in the germline V gene (reference sequence). This CDR3 has 16 amino acids. Trimming pared 4 bases from V and 5 bases from J, leaving 19 bases between.

This clonotype was seen ten or more times. V usage is TRBV28 and J usage is TRBJ2-7, with 8 bases identical to TRBD1. Germline assignment: CDR1 MDHEN and CDR2 SYDVKM. The CDR3 extends over 14 amino acids. With V trimmed by 6 bases and J by 1 base, 5 bases remained unmatched. In DNA, the CDR3 is TGTGCCAGCAGGACCGGGACAGGATCCTACGAGCAGTACTTC. Its protein product is CASRTGTGSYEQYF.

The V gene is TRBV27, the J gene TRBJ2-5, with D possibly TRBD2 on 5 matching bases. V lost 0 bases and J lost 2, with 10 bases in between. The CDR3 covers 15 residues. CDR1 is MNHEY and CDR2 is SMNVEV in the germline V gene (reference sequence). The CDR3, as DNA: TGTGCCAGCAGTTTATCGGTGGCGGGTCAAGAGACCCAGTACTTC. It encodes CASSLSVAGQETQYF.

This sequence joins TRBV12-3 or TRBV12-4 and TRBJ2-1; D remains ambiguous. V lost 5 bases to trimming and J lost 1 base, with 9 bases between them. The CDR3 is made up of 14 amino acids. CDR3 in amino acids: CASSPDPSYNEQFF. In DNA, the CDR3 is TGTGCCAGCAGTCCCGACCCGTCCTACAATGAGCAGTTCTTC.

The chain recombines TRBV30 with TRBJ2-3; D is unresolved. CDR1 is GTSNPN, CDR2 SVGIG, per germline (reference sequence). This CDR3 comprises 14 residues. V was cut by 2 bases and J by 2 bases, with 11 bases left in between. CDR3 in DNA: TGTGCCTGGAGTTTTGTCGCATTCACAGATACGCAGTATTTT. Its translation is CAWSFVAFTDTQYF.

The J gene is TRBJ2-1, the V gene TRBV7-9; D tentatively fits TRBD1 or TRBD2 (5 bases each). Per the germline V gene, CDR1 is SEHNR and CDR2 is FQNEAQ (reference sequence). This CDR3 contains 16 residues. V lost 1 base, J lost 7 bases, and 17 bases lay in between. DNA for the CDR3: TGTGCCAGCAGCTTAGATCGGGGCCAGGGTAGGAATGAGCAGTTCTTC. Protein sequence: CASSLDRGQGRNEQFF.

This rearrangement joins TRBV20-1 to TRBJ2-1; D is unresolved. Trimming pared 4 bases from V and 5 bases from J, leaving 6 bases between. The CDR3 runs to 11 residues. CDR1 is DFQATT, CDR2 SNEGSKA, per germline (reference sequence). The chain's CDR3 is CSANEDNEQFF. The CDR3 nucleotides read TGCAGTGCTAATGAGGACAATGAGCAGTTCTTC.

This clonotype was picked up many times. The V and J genes are TRBV5-1 and TRBJ1-1; D is unresolved. Per germline, CDR1 SGHRS and CDR2 YFSETQ. The ends were cut back, 0 bases at V and 0 bases at J, with 6 bases in the middle. CDR3 length: 14 amino acids. The CDR3 sequence is CASSLVAVNTEAFF. The CDR3 DNA follows: TGCGCCAGCAGCTTGGTGGCGGTGAACACTGAAGCTTTCTTT. The variable domain in full, completed from reference TRBV5-1 and TRBJ1-1, reads KAGVTQTPRYLIKTRGQQVTLSCSPISGHRSVSWYQQTPGQGLQFLFEYFSETQRNKGNFPGRFSGRQFSNSRSEMNVSTLELGDSALYLCASSLVAVNTEAFFGQGTRLTVV.

This clonotype turned up a few times. In nucleotides, the CDR3 is TGTGCCAGCAGCTTAGTGGAGGCGGGGGGGAACACTGAAGCTTTCTTT. It translates to CASSLVEAGGNTEAFF. The chain carries TRBV7-9 and TRBJ1-1, with D possibly TRBD1 on 5 matching bases. The germline CDR1 and CDR2 sequences are SEHNR and FQNEAQ (reference sequence). This CDR3 is built from 16 residues. V lost 1 base, J lost 1 base, and 13 bases lay in between. The whole variable domain, filled in from reference TRBV7-9 and TRBJ1-1, reads DTGVSQNPRHKITKRGQNVTFRCDPISEHNRLYWYRQTLGQGPEFLTYFQNEAQLEKSRLLSDRFSAERPKGSFSTLEIQRTEQGDSAMYLCASSLVEAGGNTEAFFGQGTRLTVV.

The chain has TRBV30 and TRBJ1-2, with 8 bases aligning to TRBD1. Germline trimming cut 2 bases from V and 6 bases from J; bases unmatched to any gene: 2. CDR3 length: 12 residues. Germline V gene sequence: CDR1 GTSNPN, CDR2 SVGIG (reference sequence). The CDR3 sequence: CAWSPGQDGYTF. The CDR3 nucleotides read TGTGCCTGGAGTCCGGGACAGGATGGCTACACCTTC.

This clonotype has a handful of counts. The CDR3 spells CSASEGGRSTGELFF. For the CDR3, the DNA is TGCAGTGCTTCCGAAGGTGGCAGGTCTACCGGGGAGCTGTTTTTT. This sequence joins TRBV20-1 and TRBJ2-2; no clear D. The V gene lost 5 bases and the J gene lost 5 bases, with 18 bases spanning the gap. The CDR3 totals 15 residues. CDR1 and CDR2 from the germline V gene are DFQATT and SNEGSKA (reference sequence).